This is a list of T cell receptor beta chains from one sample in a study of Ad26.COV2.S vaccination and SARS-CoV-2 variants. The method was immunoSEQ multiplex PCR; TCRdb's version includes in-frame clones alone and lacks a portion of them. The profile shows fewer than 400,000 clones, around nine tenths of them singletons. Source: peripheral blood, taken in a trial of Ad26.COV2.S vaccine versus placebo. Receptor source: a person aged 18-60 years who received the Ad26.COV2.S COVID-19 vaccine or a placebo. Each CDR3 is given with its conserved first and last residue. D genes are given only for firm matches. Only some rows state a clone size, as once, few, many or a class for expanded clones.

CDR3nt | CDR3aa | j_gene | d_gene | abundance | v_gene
TGCGCCAGCAGCCAAGTCGGGACTAGCGGGGGGGCTGTGGAGACCCAGTACTTC | CASSQVGTSGGAVETQYF | TRBJ2-5 | TRBD2 | once | TRBV4-3
TGCGCCAGCAGCCTGCGGGACAGCCGGAATAATTCACCCCTCCACTTT | CASSLRDSRNNSPLHF | TRBJ1-6 | TRBD1 | NA | TRBV5-1
TGTGCCAGTAGGGATCAGGACCTCCCGAACACTGAAGCTTTCTTT | CASRDQDLPNTEAFF | TRBJ1-1 | NA | NA | TRBV19
TGCAGCGCCGCCCTAGCGGGGTTACGCGAGCAGTACTTC | CSAALAGLREQYF | TRBJ2-7 | TRBD2 | NA | TRBV29-1
TGCGCCAGCAGCCCCCGGAGTAGCGGGCCTTACAATGAGCAGTTCTTC | CASSPRSSGPYNEQFF | TRBJ2-1 | TRBD2 | NA | TRBV4-1
TGTGCCAGCAGCTCTAGGGTCCGCGGGAGTGGCTACACCTTC | CASSSRVRGSGYTF | TRBJ1-2 | NA | NA | TRBV3-1/TRBV3-2
TGTGCTAGTGCTTTTCCCGAGGGGATCATTCAGTACTTC | CASAFPEGIIQYF | TRBJ2-4 | NA | NA | TRBV12-5
TGTGCCAGCAGCTTCCACCTGCGTGATGAGCAGTTCTTC | CASSFHLRDEQFF | TRBJ2-1 | NA | once | TRBV6-5
TGTGCCAGCAGTCCCAGGTTGCCCTCCTACAATGAGCAGTTCTTC | CASSPRLPSYNEQFF | TRBJ2-1 | NA | NA | TRBV6-9
TGTGCCGCCGGGGACCCGGGAGCCTACGAGCAGTACTTC | CAAGDPGAYEQYF | TRBJ2-7 | NA | NA | TRBV7-9
TGTGCCAGCAGCACCGGGACATCGACCTGGGGAGCTTTCTTT | CASSTGTSTWGAFF | TRBJ1-1 | NA | NA | TRBV5-4
TGTGCCAGCAGTTTACAGGGAGGGTATGGCTACACCTTC | CASSLQGGYGYTF | TRBJ1-2 | NA | NA | TRBV27
TGTGCTAGCAGCTTAGCAGAGGGAGGGGCCTACGAGCAGTACTTC | CASSLAEGGAYEQYF | TRBJ2-7 | TRBD2 | once | TRBV7-7
TGTGCCAGCAGTTTTCAGGCACGAGAGACCCAGTACTTC | CASSFQARETQYF | TRBJ2-5 | NA | NA | TRBV12-3/TRBV12-4
TGTGCCAGCAGCAATAGAGGGGTGGTGGCGCAGTATTTT | CASSNRGVVAQYF | TRBJ2-3 | NA | NA | TRBV21-1
TGTGCCAGTAGTATACAGGATAGCAATCAGCCCCAGCATTTT | CASSIQDSNQPQHF | TRBJ1-5 | NA | NA | TRBV19
TGTGCCAGCAGTCGAGCCCCGCCGGGACTAGCGGAGGTCGAGCAGTACTTC | CASSRAPPGLAEVEQYF | TRBJ2-7 | TRBD2 | NA | TRBV27
TGTGCCAGCAGTTTACTAACAGGGACCCCGAGGTCCTATGGCTACACCTTC | CASSLLTGTPRSYGYTF | TRBJ1-2 | NA | NA | TRBV2
TGTGCCAGCAGCTTAGGTGACGGGGGGGCCGAGTCTGATACGCAGTATTTT | CASSLGDGGAESDTQYF | TRBJ2-3 | TRBD2 | NA | TRBV7-9
TGTGCCAGCAGCCGCGGCGACAGGGCCCCTCCCCAGCCCCAGCATTTT | CASSRGDRAPPQPQHF | TRBJ1-5 | TRBD1 | few | TRBV7-8
TGTGCCAGCAGTGCCTCACCGGGACAGGGGGCCGGGGAGCTGTTTTTT | CASSASPGQGAGELFF | TRBJ2-2 | TRBD1 | NA | TRBV2
TGTGCCAGCAGTTCCGCAATACAGGGGCGCGGCTATGGCTACACCTTC | CASSSAIQGRGYGYTF | TRBJ1-2 | TRBD1 | NA | TRBV27
TGTGCCAGCAGACAAGACAGGGCCCCGTCGGCTTTCTTT | CASRQDRAPSAFF | TRBJ1-1 | TRBD1 | NA | TRBV5-4
TGTGCCAGCAGCGTAGGGGAAGAGACCCAGTACTTC | CASSVGEETQYF | TRBJ2-5 | NA | NA | TRBV9